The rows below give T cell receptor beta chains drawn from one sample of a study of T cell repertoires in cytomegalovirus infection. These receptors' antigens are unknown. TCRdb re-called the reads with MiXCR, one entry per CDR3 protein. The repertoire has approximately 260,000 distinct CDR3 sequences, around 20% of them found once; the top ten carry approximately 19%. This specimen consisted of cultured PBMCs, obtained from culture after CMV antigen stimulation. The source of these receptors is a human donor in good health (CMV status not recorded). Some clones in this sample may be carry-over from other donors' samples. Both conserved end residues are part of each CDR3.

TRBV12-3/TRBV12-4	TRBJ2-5	CASSLQVQETQYF
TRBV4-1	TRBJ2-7	CASSHWVGQAVNYEQYF
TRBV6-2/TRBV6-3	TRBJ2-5	CASSYEETQYF
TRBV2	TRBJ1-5	CASLGQGLNQPQHF
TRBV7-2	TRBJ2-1	CASSLAPGSGAEQFF
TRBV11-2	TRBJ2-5	CASSRGLAGGPGETQYF
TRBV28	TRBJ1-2	CASTLGEGSGYTF
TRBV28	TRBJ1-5	CASSDRTGGNKPQHF
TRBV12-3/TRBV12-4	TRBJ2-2	CASSPTSGYTGELFF
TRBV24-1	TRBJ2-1	CATSDLNRAYNEQFF
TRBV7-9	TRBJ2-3	CASSPRDGITDTQYF
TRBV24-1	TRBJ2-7	CATSDSWSHEQYF
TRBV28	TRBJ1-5	CASREALGNQPQHF
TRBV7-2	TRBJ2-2	CASSLGPVTNTGELFF
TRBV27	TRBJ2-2	CASSQLTAPKGGELFF
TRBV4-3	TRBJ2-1	CASSGTGEAYNEQFF
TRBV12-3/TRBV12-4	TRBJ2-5	CASSSPWLGETQYF
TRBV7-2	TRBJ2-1	CASSLGLSSYNEQFF
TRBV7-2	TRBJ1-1	CASSPWTGSQVTEAFF
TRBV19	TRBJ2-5	CASSESTWETQYF
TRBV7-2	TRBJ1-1	CASSLSGLNTEAFF
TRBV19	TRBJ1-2	CASRTTGTGNGYTF
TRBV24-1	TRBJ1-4	CATSDATTNEKLFF
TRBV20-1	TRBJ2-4	CSARFPAKNIQYF
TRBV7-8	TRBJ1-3	CASSLNGQASGNTIYF
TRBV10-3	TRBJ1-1	CAIRTTGGSRTEAFF
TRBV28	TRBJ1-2	CASSLGTGGPNYGYTF
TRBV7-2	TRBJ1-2	CASSFSPGRSYGYTF
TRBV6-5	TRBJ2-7	CASKLGPLGYEQYF
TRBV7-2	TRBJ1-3	CASSLAAPFSGNTIYF
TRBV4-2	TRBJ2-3	CASSQDRASSDTQYF
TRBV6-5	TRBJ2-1	CASSYRGLWVNEQFF
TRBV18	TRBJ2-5	CASSPGSQETQYF
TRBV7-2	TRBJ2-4	CASSLEGEATQYF
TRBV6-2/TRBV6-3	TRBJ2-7	CASRLISGAYEQYF
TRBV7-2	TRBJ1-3	CASSFGEAQGNTIYF
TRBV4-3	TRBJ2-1	CASSQDRVGGDEQFF
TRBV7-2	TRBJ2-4	CASSYTTGFIAKNIQYF
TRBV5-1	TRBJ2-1	CASSLSLGLSYNEQFF
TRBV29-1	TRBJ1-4	CSVVLGGRNEKLFF
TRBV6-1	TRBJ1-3	CASAGGAFGNTIYF
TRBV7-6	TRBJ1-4	CASSAFDRAIEKLFF
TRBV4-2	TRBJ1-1	CASSQVVQTEAFF
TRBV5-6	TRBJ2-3	CASSLGGGTRTDTQYF